This TCR beta chain was documented in a study of blood T cell repertoires in COVID-19. Study in general: Acute-phase and convalescent COVID-19 samples originated in the United States, Italy and Spain. Sample material is recorded as cDNA or gDNA derived from T cells, B-cell-depleted T cells, or PBMCs.

Per the original methods: Reference gene primer amplification gave nucleated cell count estimates. The method was immunoSEQ multiplex PCR; TCRdb's version includes in-frame clones alone and lacks a portion of them. V and J calls and clone size are as listed in that table; D and trimming were resolved from the DNA. The data contain some 170,000 clones, roughly 83% of them singletons. CDR3 size: 15 residues. Germline V gene data show CDR1 as SGHAT and CDR2 as FQNNGV. The trim removed 5 bases at V and 9 bases at J, leaving 12 bases unmatched. The sample consisted of peripheral blood. This receptor was obtained from a woman aged 80 or older with active or convalescent COVID-19. V is TRBV11-2 and J is TRBJ2-5, with 10 nucleotides matching TRBD1. DNA of the CDR3: TGTGCCAGCAGCCGCATCCGGGACAGGGGTTTAGCCCAGTACTTC. Protein sequence: CASSRIRDRGLAQYF.